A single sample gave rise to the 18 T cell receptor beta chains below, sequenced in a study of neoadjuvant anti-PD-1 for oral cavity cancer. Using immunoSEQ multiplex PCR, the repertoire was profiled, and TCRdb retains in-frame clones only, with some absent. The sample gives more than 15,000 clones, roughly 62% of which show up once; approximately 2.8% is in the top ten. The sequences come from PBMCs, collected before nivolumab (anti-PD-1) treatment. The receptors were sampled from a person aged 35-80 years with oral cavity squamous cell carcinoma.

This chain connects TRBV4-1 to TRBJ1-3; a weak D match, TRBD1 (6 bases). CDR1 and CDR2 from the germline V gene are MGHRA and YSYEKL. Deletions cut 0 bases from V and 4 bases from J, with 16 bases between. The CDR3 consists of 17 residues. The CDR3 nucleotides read TGCGCCAGCAGCCAAGATTCGGCAGGGGCCTCAGGAAACACCATATATTTT. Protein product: CASSQDSAGASGNTIYF.

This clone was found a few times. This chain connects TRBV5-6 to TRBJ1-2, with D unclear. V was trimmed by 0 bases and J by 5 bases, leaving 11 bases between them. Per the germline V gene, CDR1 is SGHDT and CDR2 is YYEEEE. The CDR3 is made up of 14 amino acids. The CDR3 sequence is CASSLVGQTYGYTF. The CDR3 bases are TGTGCCAGCAGCTTGGTAGGGCAGACGTATGGCTACACCTTC.

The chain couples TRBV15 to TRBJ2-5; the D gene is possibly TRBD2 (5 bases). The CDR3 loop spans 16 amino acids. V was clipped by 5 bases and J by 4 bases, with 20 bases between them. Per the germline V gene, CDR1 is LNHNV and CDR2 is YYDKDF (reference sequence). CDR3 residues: CATSGPAYEAGETQYF. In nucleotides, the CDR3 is TGTGCCACCAGCGGGCCTGCTTACGAGGCGGGAGAGACCCAGTACTTC.

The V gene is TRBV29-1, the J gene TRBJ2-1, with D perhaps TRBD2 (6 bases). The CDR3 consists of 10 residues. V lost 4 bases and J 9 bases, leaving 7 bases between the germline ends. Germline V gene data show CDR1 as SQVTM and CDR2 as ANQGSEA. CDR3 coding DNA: TGCAGCGTTGGGGAGGTTGAGCAGTTCTTC. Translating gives CSVGEVEQFF.

The DNA for the CDR3 is TGTGCCATCAGTTACGCGGGGGCCTACGAGCAGTACTTC. It translates to CAISYAGAYEQYF. V is TRBV10-3 and J is TRBJ2-7; 7 bases map to TRBD2. Germline V gene data show CDR1 as ENHRY and CDR2 as SYGVKD. V trimming: 5 bases; J trimming: 2 bases; junction bases outside the gene matches: 3. This CDR3 region has 13 residues.

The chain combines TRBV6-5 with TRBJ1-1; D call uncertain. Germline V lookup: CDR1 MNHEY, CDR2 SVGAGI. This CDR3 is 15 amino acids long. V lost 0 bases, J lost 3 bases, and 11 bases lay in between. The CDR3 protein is CASSYSSGLDTEAFF. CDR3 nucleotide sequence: TGTGCCAGCAGTTACTCTTCGGGGTTGGACACTGAAGCTTTCTTT.

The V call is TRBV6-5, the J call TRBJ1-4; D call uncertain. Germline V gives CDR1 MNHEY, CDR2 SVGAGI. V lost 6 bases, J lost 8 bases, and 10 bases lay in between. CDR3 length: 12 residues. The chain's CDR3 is CASRGTREKLFF. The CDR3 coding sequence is TGTGCCAGCAGGGGTACACGAGAAAAACTGTTTTTT.

CDR3 residues: CASSYFSAGANVLTF. DNA for the CDR3: TGTGCCAGCAGTTATTTTAGCGCTGGGGCCAACGTCCTGACTTTC. The V call is TRBV6-5, the J call TRBJ2-6; D may be TRBD2 (5 bases). V was trimmed by 3 bases and J by 2 bases, leaving 8 bases between them. Germline V gene lookup returns CDR1 MNHEY and CDR2 SVGAGI. The CDR3 has 15 amino acids.

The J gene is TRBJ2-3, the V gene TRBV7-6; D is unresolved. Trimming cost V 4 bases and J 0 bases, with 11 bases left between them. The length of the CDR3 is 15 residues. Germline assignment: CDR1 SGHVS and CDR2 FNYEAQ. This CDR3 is CASSSMPASTDTQYF. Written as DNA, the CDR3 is TGTGCCAGCAGCTCGATGCCGGCTAGCACAGATACGCAGTATTTT.

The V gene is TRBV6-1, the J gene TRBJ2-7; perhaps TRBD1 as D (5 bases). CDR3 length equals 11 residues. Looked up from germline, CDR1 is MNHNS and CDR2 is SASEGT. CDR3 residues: CAASRGYEQYF. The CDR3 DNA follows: TGTGCGGCAAGTAGGGGTTACGAGCAGTACTTC.

This CDR3 reads CASSELAGGQETQYF. Written as DNA, the CDR3 is TGTGCCAGCAGTGAACTAGCGGGAGGGCAAGAGACCCAGTACTTC. V is TRBV6-1 and J is TRBJ2-5; 12 bases agree with TRBD2. Germline V gene data show CDR1 as MNHNS and CDR2 as SASEGT. This CDR3 has 15 residues. The junction had 0 bases not matched to a gene; V was cut back by 2 bases and J by 2 bases.

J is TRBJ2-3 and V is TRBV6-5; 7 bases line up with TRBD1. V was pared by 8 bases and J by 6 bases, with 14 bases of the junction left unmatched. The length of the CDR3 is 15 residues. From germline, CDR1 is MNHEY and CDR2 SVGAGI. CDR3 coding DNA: TGTGCCAGCCGGAGACTTTCGACAGGGACGGATACGCAGTATTTT. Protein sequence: CASRRLSTGTDTQYF.

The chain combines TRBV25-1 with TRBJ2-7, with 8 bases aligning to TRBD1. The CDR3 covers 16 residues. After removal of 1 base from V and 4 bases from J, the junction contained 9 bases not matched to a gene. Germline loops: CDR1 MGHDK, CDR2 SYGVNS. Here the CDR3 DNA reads TGTGCCAGCAGTGAATCGGAACAGGGGGAATCATACGAGCAGTACTTC. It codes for CASSESEQGESYEQYF.

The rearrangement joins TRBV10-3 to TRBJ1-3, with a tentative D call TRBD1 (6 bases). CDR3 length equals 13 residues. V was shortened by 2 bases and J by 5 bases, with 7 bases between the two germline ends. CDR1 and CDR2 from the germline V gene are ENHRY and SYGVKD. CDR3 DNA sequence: TGTGCCATCAGTGAGGACAGGCGAAACACCATATATTTT. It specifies CAISEDRRNTIYF.

CDR3 residues: CASRGIAGGPYEQYF. CDR3 DNA: TGTGCCAGCAGGGGAATAGCGGGAGGGCCCTACGAGCAGTACTTC. The V gene is TRBV6-5, the J gene TRBJ2-7, with 11 bases that match TRBD2. There are 15 residues in the CDR3. Per the germline V gene, CDR1 is MNHEY and CDR2 is SVGAGI. J lost 2 bases, V lost 6 bases, and 6 bases had no gene match.

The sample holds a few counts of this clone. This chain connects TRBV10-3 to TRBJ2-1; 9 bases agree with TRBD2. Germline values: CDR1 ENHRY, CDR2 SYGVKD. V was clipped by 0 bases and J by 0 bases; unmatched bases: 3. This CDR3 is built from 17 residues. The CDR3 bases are TGTGCCATCAGTGAGTCCGGACTAGCGAGCTCCTACAATGAGCAGTTCTTC. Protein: CAISESGLASSYNEQFF.

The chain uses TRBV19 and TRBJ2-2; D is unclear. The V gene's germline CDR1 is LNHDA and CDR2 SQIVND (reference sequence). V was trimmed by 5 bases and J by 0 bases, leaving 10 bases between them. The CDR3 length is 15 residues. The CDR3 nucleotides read TGTGCCAGTAGTTCGGGTGGTCCGAACACCGGGGAGCTGTTTTTT. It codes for CASSSGGPNTGELFF.

For the CDR3, the DNA is TGTGCCAGCAGTTACTTGGTATCGACTAATGAAAAACTGTTTTTT. The encoded protein is CASSYLVSTNEKLFF. The rearrangement joins TRBV6-5 to TRBJ1-4; no definite D call. In germline, CDR1 is MNHEY, CDR2 SVGAGI. With 1 base removed from V and 2 bases from J, the gap between germline ends came to 8 bases. This CDR3 has 15 amino acids.